Presented here are 18 T cell receptor beta chains from one specimen sequenced in a study of cytomegalovirus exposure and HLA in healthy donors. The PCR had 60 Vbeta and 13 Jbeta primers. The table came from immunoSEQ multiplex PCR; TCRdb's copy has only in-frame clones and leaves some out. The table lists about 200,000 clones, about 80% of them singletons. Sequenced material: PBMCs. The receptors shown here come from a woman between 35 and 50 years old in good health and CMV-seronegative.

There are a few counts of this clone. The chain employs TRBV5-4 and TRBJ2-7; tentatively, D is TRBD2 (5 bases). V was pared by 3 bases and J by 9 bases, with 13 bases between. This CDR3 is 12 amino acids long. The germline CDR1 and CDR2 sequences are SGHNT and YYREEE (reference sequence). In DNA form, the CDR3 reads TGTGCCAGCAGCTCGGACTCCGCGGGGCAGTACTTC. The encoded protein is CASSSDSAGQYF.

The CDR3 spells CASSLVPTGGTEAFF. Written as DNA, the CDR3 is TGTGCCAGCAGCTTAGTTCCGACCGGCGGGACTGAAGCTTTCTTT. The chain is built from TRBV7-2 and TRBJ1-1; unclear D gene. Between the trimmed V and J ends, which lost 1 base and 5 bases, there was a span of 14 bases. Germline V gene data show CDR1 as SGHTA and CDR2 as FQGNSA. This CDR3 has 15 amino acids.

The V gene is TRBV20-1, the J gene TRBJ2-1; no clear D gene. CDR3 size: 11 residues. The V gene lost 7 bases and the J gene lost 7 bases, with 11 bases spanning the gap. Germline V gene lookup returns CDR1 DFQATT and CDR2 SNEGSKA (reference sequence). The CDR3 here is CSVAPRNEQFF. The CDR3 nucleotides are TGCAGTGTCGCGCCACGGAATGAGCAGTTCTTC.

The chain is built from TRBV28 and TRBJ2-7; perhaps TRBD2 as D (7 bases). V was shortened by 5 bases and J by 6 bases, with 17 bases between the two germline ends. Germline V lookup: CDR1 MDHEN, CDR2 SYDVKM. The CDR3 runs to 14 residues. The CDR3 DNA is TGTGCCAGCAGTCCGGGGGGCAGGGTGGGCGAGCAGTACGTC. This gives the protein CASSPGGRVGEQYV.

The table lists this clone with a count of one. DNA for the CDR3: TGTGCCAGCAGCGGTCGAGACAGGGGCTACGAGCAGTACTTC. Translated: CASSGRDRGYEQYF. The gene calls are TRBV5-4 and TRBJ2-5, with 8 bases aligning to TRBD1. The assigned J gene may be wrong: the sequence end matches TRBJ2-7 better. Germline CDR1 reads SGHNT; CDR2 reads YYREEE (reference sequence). The CDR3 contains 14 residues.

The rearrangement links TRBV6-5 to TRBJ1-2; D is undetermined. Germline V gives CDR1 MNHEY, CDR2 SVGAGI. Trimming pared 6 bases from V and 4 bases from J, leaving 15 bases between. The CDR3 contains 14 residues. Here the CDR3 DNA reads TGTGCCAGCAGGCCGCCAGAGGATAGCTATGGCTACACCTTC. It specifies CASRPPEDSYGYTF.

V is TRBV2 and J is TRBJ1-5; TRBD1 is a possible D gene (6 bases). The ends were cut back, 5 bases at V and 0 bases at J, with 11 bases in the middle. The CDR3 runs to 15 residues. Germline V gives CDR1 SNHLY, CDR2 FYNNEI. DNA for the CDR3: TGTGCCAGCAGTTATCGACAGGCTAGCAATCAGCCCCAGCATTTT. Amino acids: CASSYRQASNQPQHF.

This sequence joins TRBV7-9 and TRBJ2-7; D is perhaps TRBD2 (5 bases). The germline gives CDR1 SEHNR, CDR2 FQNEAQ (reference sequence). The CDR3 runs to 14 residues. V was clipped by 5 bases and J by 5 bases, with 16 bases between them. The CDR3 sequence is CASSLGGLWDEQYF. The CDR3 DNA reads TGTGCCAGCAGCCTAGGAGGCCTCTGGGACGAGCAGTACTTC.

The gene calls are TRBV2 and TRBJ2-3; tentative D call: TRBD2 (5 bases). CDR3 length equals 14 residues. Deletions cut 5 bases from V and 2 bases from J, with 11 bases between. The germline CDR1 and CDR2 sequences are SNHLY and FYNNEI. CDR3: CASSTDSSTDTQYF. The DNA for the CDR3 is TGTGCCAGCAGTACGGACTCATCCACAGATACGCAGTATTTT.

This clone was found a few times. The J gene is TRBJ2-3, the V gene TRBV7-2; D is undetermined. V was trimmed by 1 base and J by 5 bases, leaving 13 bases between them. The CDR3 runs to 15 residues. Germline V gene data show CDR1 as SGHTA and CDR2 as FQGNSA. This CDR3 reads CASSLGPSPLDTQYF. The CDR3 DNA sequence: TGTGCCAGCAGCTTAGGGCCCTCCCCGTTAGATACGCAGTATTTT.

This clone was picked up a small number of times. The gene calls are TRBV7-2 and TRBJ1-5; unclear D gene. In germline, CDR1 is SGHTA, CDR2 FQGNSA. The CDR3 is made up of 17 amino acids. The V end lost 4 bases, the J end lost 2 bases, and 18 bases lay between the germline ends. The CDR3 sequence: CASSSRREVEGNQPQHF. For the CDR3, the DNA is TGTGCCAGCAGCTCCCGGCGGGAGGTCGAGGGCAATCAGCCCCAGCATTTT.

The V and J genes are TRBV11-3 and TRBJ2-7, with TRBD1 identical over 7 bases. CDR3 size: 14 residues. Per germline, CDR1 SGHNT and CDR2 YENEEA. Trimming cost V 6 bases and J 9 bases; bases outside gene matches: 14. Here the CDR3 reads CASSYNRDSDLQYF. The CDR3 nucleotides are TGTGCCAGCAGTTATAACCGGGACAGCGACTTGCAGTACTTC.

This clone was seen a single time. The chain is built from TRBV4-2 and TRBJ1-1, with TRBD1 matching over 7 bases. Germline lookup yields CDR1 LGHNA and CDR2 YNFKEQ. After removal of 4 bases from V and 3 bases from J, the junction contained 8 bases not matched to a gene. The CDR3 has 15 amino acids. The CDR3 region is CASSPQGQRHTEAFF. The DNA for the CDR3 is TGTGCCAGCAGCCCCCAGGGACAGCGCCACACTGAAGCTTTCTTT.

The J gene is TRBJ2-1, the V gene TRBV11-3; TRBD2 is a possible D gene (6 bases). V was cut by 1 base and J by 10 bases, with 14 bases left in between. The germline V gene has CDR1 SGHNT and CDR2 YENEEA. This CDR3 is built from 14 residues. The CDR3 protein is CASSLAGNGREQFF. CDR3 bases: TGTGCCAGCAGCTTAGCCGGCAACGGGAGAGAGCAGTTCTTC.

About this clone: Mismatch with germline at one junction end may stem from a read error. The J gene is TRBJ2-3, the V gene TRBV9; 9 nucleotides line up with TRBD2. Germline CDR1 is SGDLS and CDR2 is YYNGEE. The CDR3 contains 16 residues. The CDR3 bases are TGTGCCAGCAGCCCCCGGGTGCTAGCGGGGACAGATGCGCAGTATTTT. The encoded protein is CASSPRVLAGTDAQYF.

The rearrangement uses TRBV7-2 and TRBJ2-1; 7 positions agree with TRBD2. The CDR3 has 15 amino acids. The germline CDR1 and CDR2 sequences are SGHTA and FQGNSA. The J segment lost 5 bases and the V segment lost 2 bases, leaving 6 bases of the junction unmatched. The CDR3 DNA reads TGTGCCAGCAGCTTAAATAGCGGGTACCACAATGAGCAGTTCTTC. Its protein product is CASSLNSGYHNEQFF.

The chain carries TRBV25-1 and TRBJ2-3; a weak D match, TRBD1 (5 bases). The CDR3 loop spans 14 amino acids. Trimming took off 7 bases at V and 5 bases at J, with 16 bases between the two ends. Germline-derived CDR1 and CDR2 are MGHDK and SYGVNS. Written as DNA, the CDR3 is TGTGCCAGCAATGTACCAGGGCAGAGAGATACGCAGTATTTT. Amino acid sequence: CASNVPGQRDTQYF.

V is TRBV9 and J is TRBJ2-2, with TRBD2 identical over 9 bases. Trimming at V came to 0 bases and at J to 5 bases, leaving 8 bases not matched to a gene. The CDR3 spans 17 residues. Germline-derived CDR1 and CDR2 are SGDLS and YYNGEE. The CDR3 protein is CASSVADSGSRTGELFF. As DNA, the CDR3 is TGTGCCAGCAGCGTAGCTGATAGCGGGAGTAGAACCGGGGAGCTGTTTTTT.